This is a list of T cell receptor beta chains from one sample in a study of blood T cells in healthy people across ages. TCRdb reprocessed the 5' RACE reads with MiXCR, giving one entry per CDR3 protein. Of 1.5 million to 2 million distinct CDR3 sequences listed, roughly two fifths were seen once; the top ten hold approximately 22%. Source material: blood. The receptors derive from a human donor in good health. The CDR3 runs from the conserved cysteine through the conserved F or W. A D gene is named only where the DNA matches it firmly. Some rows have no size entry. The others give once, few or many, or a class for an expanded clone.

TRBJ1-2 TRBV3-1 TRBD1 - CASSQNDRVGYTF TGTGCCAGCAGCCAGAATGACAGGGTTGGCTACACCTTC
TRBJ1-1 TRBV29-1 - - CSVRSLSLPEAFF TGCAGCGTCCGCTCCTTAAGCCTCCCTGAAGCTTTCTTT
TRBJ1-2 TRBV5-4 - - CASSSPQVGYTF TGTGCCAGCAGCTCACCTCAAGTCGGCTACACCTTC
TRBJ2-7 TRBV6-5 - - CASSYGAVEQYF TGTGCCAGCAGTTACGGGGCAGTCGAGCAGTACTTC
TRBJ2-7 TRBV29-1 - few CSVSRTRTGYEQYF TGCAGCGTATCGAGGACACGGACGGGATACGAGCAGTACTTC
TRBJ2-3 TRBV29-1 TRBD2 - CSVVGLAGLDTQYF TGCAGCGTTGTAGGGCTAGCGGGGTTAGATACGCAGTATTTT
TRBJ2-3 TRBV11-1 TRBD2 - CASSRTSVTSTDTQYF TGTGCCAGCAGCCGGACTAGCGTAACCAGCACAGATACGCAGTATTTT
TRBJ2-5 TRBV20-1 - many CSAVGEVKETQYF TGCAGTGCCGTGGGAGAAGTAAAAGAGACCCAGTACTTC
TRBJ2-1 TRBV6-6 TRBD2 - CASRGVSSYNEQFF TGTGCCAGCCGGGGGGTAAGCTCCTACAATGAGCAGTTCTTC
TRBJ2-7 TRBV27 - many CASRRGSSYEQYF TGTGCCAGCAGAAGGGGGAGCTCCTACGAGCAGTACTTC
TRBJ2-5 TRBV20-1 - few CSASGTPYNEQYF TGCAGTGCTAGCGGGACTCCGTACAATGAGCAGTACTTC
TRBJ1-5 TRBV7-3 - - CASSSITGTPYRPQHF TGTGCCAGCAGCTCAATAACCGGGACACCCTATAGGCCCCAGCATTTT
TRBJ2-5 TRBV9 - - CASSVAEWRQKGEETQYF TGTGCCAGCAGCGTAGCTGAATGGAGGCAGAAGGGTGAAGAGACCCAGTACTTC
TRBJ1-2 TRBV27 - once CASSPQGLAYGYTF TGTGCCAGCAGTCCTCAGGGACTCGCCTATGGCTACACCTTC
TRBJ2-7 TRBV3-1 TRBD2 - CASSPEGLGAYEQYF TGTGCCAGCAGCCCCGAGGGACTAGGGGCCTACGAGCAGTACTTC
TRBJ2-7 TRBV4-1 TRBD1 - CASSHTLDRGTGSYEQYF TGCGCCAGCAGCCATACGCTGGACAGGGGTACGGGGTCCTACGAGCAGTACTTC
TRBJ2-1 TRBV7-9 TRBD2 few CASSLGPGLAHHNEQFF TGTGCCAGCAGCTTAGGGCCCGGACTAGCTCACCACAATGAGCAGTTCTTC
TRBJ2-5 TRBV24-1 TRBD1 - CATSEGGGQTQYF TGTGCCACCAGTGAAGGGGGCGGACAGACCCAGTACTTC
TRBJ2-7 TRBV7-3 - - CASSPGKGKYEQYF TGTGCCAGCAGCCCCGGGAAAGGGAAGTACGAGCAGTACTTC
TRBJ2-7 TRBV6-5 - - CASSCSGQSSRGFYEQYF TGTGCCAGCAGTTGCTCAGGGCAGTCATCGAGGGGTTTCTACGAGCAGTACTTC
TRBJ2-1 TRBV6-5 - - CASSYGSPNEQFF TGTGCCAGCAGTTACGGTAGCCCCAATGAGCAGTTCTTC
TRBJ1-2 TRBV4-2 - - CASSHPGRAFIDDYTF TGTGCCAGCAGCCATCCAGGCAGGGCCTTTATTGATGACTACACCTTC
TRBJ2-3 TRBV12-3/TRBV12-4 - once CASSLGGLVRTDTQYF TGTGCCAGCAGTTTAGGTGGGCTTGTTCGCACAGATACGCAGTATTTT
TRBJ2-3 TRBV10-3 - - CASSESGADTQYF TGTGCCAGCAGTGAGTCAGGGGCCGATACGCAGTATTTT
TRBJ2-3 TRBV20-1 - - CSAREYRRDTDTQYF TGCAGTGCTAGAGAGTACAGGCGAGACACAGACACGCAGTATTTT
TRBJ2-7 TRBV18 - - CASSPPLAQGYEQYF TGTGCCAGCTCACCACCGCTAGCGCAGGGCTACGAGCAGTACTTC
TRBJ1-2 TRBV29-1 - - CSVEGTELNYGYTF TGCAGCGTTGAAGGGACCGAGCTTAACTATGGCTACACCTTC
TRBJ2-1 TRBV4-3 - - CASSQDRETLQFF TGCGCCAGCAGCCAAGATCGGGAGACACTGCAGTTCTTC
TRBJ2-1 TRBV10-3 TRBD1 - CAISERWDSQETQFF TGTGCCATCAGTGAGAGGTGGGACAGCCAAGAGACCCAGTTCTTC